Listed here are 25 T cell receptor beta chains from one sample, sequenced in a study of a mutant IDH1 vaccine in newly diagnosed glioma. Antigens of these TCRs are unknown. Clones were sequenced by immunoSEQ multiplex PCR, and TCRdb holds only the in-frame ones, with some missing. The sample lists tens of thousands of clones, roughly 77% seen once, with more than 5% in the top ten. The time point is: week 47, end of study. Each dose delivered 300 ug of mutant IDH1 20-mer peptide subcutaneously with imiquimod. The sequences come from PBMCs, collected from a glioma patient whose treatment included an IDH1 peptide vaccine. These receptors were taken from a man between 40 and 49 years old with glioma.

The chain has TRBV28 and TRBJ1-5; a possible D gene is TRBD1 (5 bases). CDR1 MDHEN and CDR2 SYDVKM come from the germline V gene. The CDR3 extends over 17 amino acids. Trimming removed 2 bases from V and 0 bases from J, with 14 bases in between. CDR3 amino acids: CASSLPTGVYSNQPQHF. CDR3 DNA sequence: TGTGCCAGCAGTTTACCTACGGGGGTGTATAGCAATCAGCCCCAGCATTTT.

The table lists this clone with a few counts. This chain connects TRBV28 to TRBJ1-5, with TRBD1 matching 7 bases. Germline lookup yields CDR1 MDHEN and CDR2 SYDVKM. The V segment lost 4 bases and the J segment 7 bases; nucleotides outside the gene matches: 7. The CDR3 has 14 residues. DNA for the CDR3: TGTGCCAGCAGTTACCCGACAGGGAGGCAGCCCCAGCATTTT. Its translation is CASSYPTGRQPQHF.

The J gene is TRBJ2-2, the V gene TRBV7-3, with D perhaps matching TRBD1 or TRBD2 (6 bases each). Trimming took 5 bases from V and 1 from J, leaving 17 bases between them. The germline gives CDR1 SGHTA, CDR2 FQGTGA. CDR3 length equals 17 residues. The CDR3 coding sequence is TGTGCCAGCAGCCCCTTCACGGGGGCGATGAACACCGGGGAGCTGTTTTTT. Residues: CASSPFTGAMNTGELFF.

The chain combines TRBV5-1 with TRBJ2-7; D gene unclear. The CDR3 has 13 residues. The V gene lost 0 bases and the J gene lost 2 bases, with 6 bases spanning the gap. Germline V gives CDR1 SGHRS, CDR2 YFSETQ. In DNA form, the CDR3 reads TGCGCCAGCAGCTTGGGGCCGGCCTACGAGCAGTACTTC. It yields the protein CASSLGPAYEQYF.

There are a few counts of this clone. The chain combines TRBV6-1 with TRBJ1-5, with a tentative D call TRBD1 (6 bases). The germline CDR1 and CDR2 sequences are MNHNS and SASEGT. V was shortened by 0 bases and J by 2 bases, with 8 bases between the two germline ends. CDR3 length: 15 residues. CDR3 in DNA: TGTGCCAGCAGTGAAGCGCCAGGGGGCAATCAGCCCCAGCATTTT. It translates to CASSEAPGGNQPQHF.

The J gene is TRBJ2-5, the V gene TRBV7-2; 8 bases fit TRBD2. CDR3 length equals 14 residues. Germline trimming cut 4 bases from V and 4 bases from J; bases unmatched to any gene: 5. Germline V CDR1 and CDR2: SGHTA, FQGNSA. The CDR3 sequence: CASSSGAGGETQYF. For the CDR3, the DNA is TGTGCCAGCAGCTCCGGGGCGGGGGGAGAGACCCAGTACTTC.

The V call is TRBV28, the J call TRBJ2-7, with 9 bases lining up with TRBD1. The length of the CDR3 is 16 residues. Unmatched junction bases numbered 13, after V lost 5 bases and J lost 5 bases. CDR1 and CDR2 (germline): MDHEN, SYDVKM. The CDR3 DNA reads TGTGCCAGCAGTCTTGTTTCAAACAGGGGGCTCGACGAGCAGTACTTC. Protein sequence: CASSLVSNRGLDEQYF.

This chain connects TRBV12-5 to TRBJ1-1; D remains ambiguous. V lost 1 base and J 5 bases, leaving 11 bases between the germline ends. Looked up from germline, CDR1 is LGHNT and CDR2 is FRNRAP. The CDR3 extends over 14 amino acids. CDR3: CASGLAPTGTEAFF. As DNA, the CDR3 is TGTGCTAGTGGTTTGGCCCCTACGGGAACTGAAGCTTTCTTT.

This chain connects TRBV7-2 to TRBJ2-3; TRBD1 matches at 8 bases. CDR3 length equals 18 residues. The germline V gene has CDR1 SGHTA and CDR2 FQGNSA. V was clipped by 4 bases and J by 0 bases; unmatched bases: 12. The CDR3 sequence: CASSSRDRPMISTDTQYF. The CDR3 DNA reads TGTGCCAGCAGCTCCCGGGACAGGCCTATGATTAGCACAGATACGCAGTATTTT.

The rearrangement joins TRBV7-9 to TRBJ1-2; D gene uncertain. Deletions cut 1 base from V and 12 bases from J, with 9 bases between. CDR3 length equals 11 residues. CDR1 is SEHNR and CDR2 is FQNEAQ in the germline V gene (reference sequence). The CDR3 DNA reads TGTGCCAGCAGCTTAGAAACCGGGGACACCTTC. It specifies CASSLETGDTF.

This clone is a singleton in its sample. V is TRBV6-4 and J is TRBJ2-1; D is ambiguous. Per the germline V gene, CDR1 is MRHNA and CDR2 is SNTAGT. Trimming removed 1 base from V and 3 bases from J, with 4 bases in between. The CDR3 extends over 13 amino acids. CDR3 nucleotide sequence: TGTGCCAGCAGTGACTTAGACTACAATGAGCAGTTCTTC. The encoded protein is CASSDLDYNEQFF.

This chain connects TRBV19 to TRBJ2-2; D is ambiguous. Germline-derived CDR1 and CDR2 are LNHDA and SQIVND (reference sequence). With 5 bases removed from V and 3 bases from J, the gap between germline ends came to 13 bases. The CDR3 spans 15 residues. CDR3 in amino acids: CASSETETYTGELFF. CDR3 sequence (DNA): TGTGCCAGTAGTGAGACCGAAACCTACACCGGGGAGCTGTTTTTT.

The V gene is TRBV6-6, the J gene TRBJ2-2; TRBD2 aligns across 7 bases. The CDR3 length is 13 residues. Germline values: CDR1 MNHNY, CDR2 SVGAGI (reference sequence). Trimming at V came to 7 bases and at J to 4 bases, leaving 3 bases not matched to a gene. In DNA, the CDR3 is TGTGCCAGCACTGGGGGGGGCACCGGGGAGCTGTTTTTT. This translates into CASTGGGTGELFF.

The V call is TRBV5-4, the J call TRBJ2-7; D not resolved. Germline V gene lookup returns CDR1 SGHNT and CDR2 YYREEE (reference sequence). Between the trimmed V and J ends, which lost 0 bases and 1 base, there was a span of 8 bases. The CDR3 covers 14 residues. The CDR3, as DNA: TGTGCCAGCAGCTTGGGCCCTAGATCCTACGAGCAGTACTTC. Residues: CASSLGPRSYEQYF.

As DNA, the CDR3 is TGTGCCAGCTCGCGGAACAAGGGGGGCATGAACACTGAAGCTTTCTTT. Translated, it gives CASSRNKGGMNTEAFF. The chain joins TRBV18 to TRBJ1-1; D might be TRBD1 (6 bases). CDR1 is KGHSH, CDR2 LQKENI, per germline. The V end lost 6 bases, the J end lost 0 bases, and 17 bases lay between the germline ends. The CDR3 consists of 16 residues.

The sample holds many counts of this clone. The chain combines TRBV30 with TRBJ2-5; maybe TRBD1 (7 bases). Germline assignment: CDR1 GTSNPN and CDR2 SVGIG (reference sequence). CDR3 length: 15 residues. Trimming shortened V by 2 bases and J by 0 bases, and 13 bases separated the two germline ends. CDR3 amino acids: CAWSLEGAYQETQYF. CDR3 sequence (DNA): TGTGCCTGGAGTTTGGAGGGGGCGTACCAAGAGACCCAGTACTTC. The full variable domain, completed using reference TRBV30 and TRBJ2-5, is SQTIHQWPATLVQPVGSPLSLECTVEGTSNPNLYWYRQAAGRGLQLLFYSVGIGQISSEVPQNLSASRPQDRQFILSSKKLLLSDSGFYLCAWSLEGAYQETQYFGPGTRLLVL.

V is TRBV13 and J is TRBJ1-3; maybe TRBD1 (5 bases). Germline-derived CDR1 and CDR2 are PRHDT and FYEKMQ (reference sequence). The length of the CDR3 is 14 residues. Trimming shortened V by 2 bases and J by 3 bases, and 8 bases separated the two germline ends. The CDR3 region is CASSLRGGGNTIYF. In DNA, the CDR3 is TGTGCCAGCAGCTTAAGGGGTGGTGGAAACACCATATATTTT.

The CDR3 DNA is TGTGCCAGCAGTTCCTCCTGGACCCGGGGAAACACCATATATTTT. Translating gives CASSSSWTRGNTIYF. V usage is TRBV6-5 and J usage is TRBJ1-3; D uncertain. Trimming took 4 bases from V and 4 from J, leaving 14 bases between them. The length of the CDR3 is 15 residues. The germline V gene has CDR1 MNHEY and CDR2 SVGAGI.

The genes are TRBV7-2 and TRBJ1-2; TRBD1 matches at 7 bases. Unmatched junction bases numbered 4, after V lost 2 bases and J lost 4 bases. Germline V gene data show CDR1 as SGHTA and CDR2 as FQGNSA. The CDR3 totals 14 residues. Here the CDR3 DNA reads TGTGCCAGCAGCTTAACCCGGGACAGCTATGGCTACACCTTC. Encoded protein: CASSLTRDSYGYTF.

This clone has only one observation. The genes are TRBV7-9 and TRBJ2-5, with a possible D match to TRBD1 (6 bases). The closer fit of TRBJ2-7 to the DNA end suggests the J call may be wrong. The CDR3 extends over 16 amino acids. Germline V CDR1 and CDR2: SEHNR, FQNEAQ (reference sequence). The CDR3 loop reads CASSLNRQVKSYEQYF. Written as DNA, the CDR3 is TGTGCCAGCAGCTTAAACCGACAGGTAAAATCCTACGAGCAGTACTTC.

This CDR3 is CASGLLVAPEDTQYF. The CDR3 DNA sequence: TGCGCCAGCGGCCTACTAGTCGCGCCGGAAGATACGCAGTATTTT. The chain combines TRBV5-1 with TRBJ2-3; D is perhaps TRBD2 (5 bases). This CDR3 has 15 residues. The V gene lost 7 bases and the J gene lost 5 bases, with 20 bases spanning the gap. CDR1 is SGHRS and CDR2 is YFSETQ in the germline V gene. Looking up the rest from reference TRBV5-1 and TRBJ2-3 gives the full variable domain: KAGVTQTPRYLIKTRGQQVTLSCSPISGHRSVSWYQQTPGQGLQFLFEYFSETQRNKGNFPGRFSGRQFSNSRSEMNVSTLELGDSALYLCASGLLVAPEDTQYFGPGTRLTVL.

The chain uses TRBV19 and TRBJ2-2; no clear D gene. Germline CDR1 LNHDA, CDR2 SQIVND (reference sequence). The CDR3 has 13 residues. Trimming left V 7 bases short and J 6 bases short, with 12 bases between. CDR3 sequence (DNA): TGTGCCAGTACCCTCGGTGGGGCCGGGGAGCTGTTTTTT. Protein sequence: CASTLGGAGELFF.

The chain recombines TRBV4-2 with TRBJ1-2, with 11 nucleotides matching TRBD1. The CDR3 extends over 16 amino acids. The junction had 8 bases not matched to a gene; V was cut back by 4 bases and J by 4 bases. Germline V gene sequence: CDR1 LGHNA, CDR2 YNFKEQ. As DNA, the CDR3 is TGTGCCAGCAGCCGGTCCGGGACAGGGGGAATCTATGGCTACACCTTC. The encoded protein is CASSRSGTGGIYGYTF.

CDR3 sequence: CASGLVGQFEKLFF. The CDR3 DNA sequence: TGTGCTAGTGGTTTGGTAGGGCAATTTGAAAAACTGTTTTTT. J is TRBJ1-4 and V is TRBV12-5; no clear D gene. With 0 bases removed from V and 7 bases from J, the gap between germline ends came to 9 bases. The CDR3 is 14 residues long. Germline loops: CDR1 LGHNT, CDR2 FRNRAP.

This clone was found a few times. The chain carries TRBV30 and TRBJ2-5; D is unclear. Per the germline V gene, CDR1 is GTSNPN and CDR2 is SVGIG (reference sequence). The CDR3 has 13 residues. V gave up 7 bases and J gave up 7 bases, with 19 bases separating them. In DNA, the CDR3 is TGTGCCTCCGCGAATGGAGTCACGGGGACCCAGTACTTC. Its translation: CASANGVTGTQYF. The whole variable domain, remainder taken from reference TRBV30 and TRBJ2-5, is SQTIHQWPATLVQPVGSPLSLECTVEGTSNPNLYWYRQAAGRGLQLLFYSVGIGQISSEVPQNLSASRPQDRQFILSSKKLLLSDSGFYLCASANGVTGTQYFGPGTRLLVL.